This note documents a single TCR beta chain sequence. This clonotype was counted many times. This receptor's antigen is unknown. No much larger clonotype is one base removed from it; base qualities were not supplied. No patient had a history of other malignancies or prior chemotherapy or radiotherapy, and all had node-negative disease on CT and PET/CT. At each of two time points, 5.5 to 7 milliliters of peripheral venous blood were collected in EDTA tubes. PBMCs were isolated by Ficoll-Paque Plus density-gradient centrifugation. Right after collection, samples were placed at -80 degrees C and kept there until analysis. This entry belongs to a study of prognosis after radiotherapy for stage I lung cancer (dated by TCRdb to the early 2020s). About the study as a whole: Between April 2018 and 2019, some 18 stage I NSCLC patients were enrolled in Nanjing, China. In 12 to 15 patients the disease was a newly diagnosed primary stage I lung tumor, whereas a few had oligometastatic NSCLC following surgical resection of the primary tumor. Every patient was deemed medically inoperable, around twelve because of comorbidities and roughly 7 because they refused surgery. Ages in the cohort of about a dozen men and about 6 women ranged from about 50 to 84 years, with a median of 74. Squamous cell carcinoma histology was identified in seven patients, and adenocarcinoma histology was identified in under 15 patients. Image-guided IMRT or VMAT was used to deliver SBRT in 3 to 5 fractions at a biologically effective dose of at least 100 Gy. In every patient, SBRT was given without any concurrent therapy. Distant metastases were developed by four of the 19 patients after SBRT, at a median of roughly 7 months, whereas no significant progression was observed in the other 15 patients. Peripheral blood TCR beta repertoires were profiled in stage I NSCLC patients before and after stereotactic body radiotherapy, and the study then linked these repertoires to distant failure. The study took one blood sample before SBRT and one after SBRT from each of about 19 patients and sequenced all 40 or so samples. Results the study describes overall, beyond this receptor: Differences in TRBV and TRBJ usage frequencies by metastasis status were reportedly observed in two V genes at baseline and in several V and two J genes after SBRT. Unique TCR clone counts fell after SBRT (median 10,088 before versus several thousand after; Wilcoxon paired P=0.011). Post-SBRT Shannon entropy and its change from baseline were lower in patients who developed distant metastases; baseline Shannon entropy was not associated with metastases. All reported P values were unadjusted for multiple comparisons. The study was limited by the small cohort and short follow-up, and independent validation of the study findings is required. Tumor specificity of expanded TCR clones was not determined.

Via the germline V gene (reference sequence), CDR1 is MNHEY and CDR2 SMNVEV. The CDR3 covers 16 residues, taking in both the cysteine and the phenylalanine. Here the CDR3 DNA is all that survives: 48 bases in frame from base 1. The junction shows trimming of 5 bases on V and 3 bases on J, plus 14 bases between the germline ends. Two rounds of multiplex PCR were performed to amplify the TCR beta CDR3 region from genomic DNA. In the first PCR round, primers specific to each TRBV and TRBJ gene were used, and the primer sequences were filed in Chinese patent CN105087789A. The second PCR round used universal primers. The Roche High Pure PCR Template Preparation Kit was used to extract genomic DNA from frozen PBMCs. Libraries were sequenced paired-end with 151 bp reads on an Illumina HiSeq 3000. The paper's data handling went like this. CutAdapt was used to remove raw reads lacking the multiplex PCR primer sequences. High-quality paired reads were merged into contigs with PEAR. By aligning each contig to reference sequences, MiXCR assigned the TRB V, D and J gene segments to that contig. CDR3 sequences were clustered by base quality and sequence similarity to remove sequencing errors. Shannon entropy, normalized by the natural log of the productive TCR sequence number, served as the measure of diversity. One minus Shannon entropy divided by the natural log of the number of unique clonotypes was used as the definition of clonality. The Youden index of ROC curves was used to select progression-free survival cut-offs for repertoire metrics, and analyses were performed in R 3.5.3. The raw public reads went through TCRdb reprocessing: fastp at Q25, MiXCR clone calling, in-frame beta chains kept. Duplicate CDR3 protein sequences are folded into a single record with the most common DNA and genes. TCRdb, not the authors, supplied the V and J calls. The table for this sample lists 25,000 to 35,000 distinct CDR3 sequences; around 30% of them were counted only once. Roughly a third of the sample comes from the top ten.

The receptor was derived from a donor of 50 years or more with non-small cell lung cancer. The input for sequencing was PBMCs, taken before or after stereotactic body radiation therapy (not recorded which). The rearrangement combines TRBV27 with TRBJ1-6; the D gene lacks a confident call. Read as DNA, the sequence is TGTGCCAGCAGTGCAAGGGCCCCTCTCTATAATTCACCCCTCCACTTT. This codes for CASSARAPLYNSPLHF.